These T cell receptor beta chains were read from a single sample in a study of blood T cell repertoires in COVID-19. Clones were read by immunoSEQ multiplex PCR, and TCRdb kept only the in-frame ones, dropping some. The data contain about 160,000 clones, about 87% of them singletons. The sequencing sample was made of peripheral blood. These TCRs come from a woman in her 70s with COVID-19, enrolled during active disease. The CDR3 runs from the conserved cysteine through the conserved F or W. The D gene is left open where the match is weak. A clone size is listed for some rows: how often the clone was seen (once, few, many), or a class if it is expanded.

>NA|few|TRBV30|TRBJ1-5
TGTGCCTGGAGGGACGGGGGACTGGGGCAGCCCCAGCATTTT
CAWRDGGLGQPQHF
>NA|NA|TRBV5-4|TRBJ1-1
TGTGCCAGCAGCTTACAGGGTACGTCAGGGACCACTGAAGCTTTCTTT
CASSLQGTSGTTEAFF
>TRBD2|NA|TRBV19|TRBJ2-7
TGTGCCAGTAGTACTAGCGGGGGGGCCCCGGGCGAGCAGTACTTC
CASSTSGGAPGEQYF
>NA|NA|TRBV5-4|TRBJ1-4
TGTGCCAGCAGCTTGAACGTTAGGGAGTTAGGTGAAAAACTGTTTTTT
CASSLNVRELGEKLFF
>TRBD1|once|TRBV28|TRBJ2-5
TGTGCCAGCAGTTCGGGTCAGGGGGAAGAGACCCAGTACTTC
CASSSGQGEETQYF
>NA|few|TRBV3-1/TRBV3-2|TRBJ2-7
TGTGCCAGCAGCCAGGGACACCCCTACGAGCAGTACTTC
CASSQGHPYEQYF
>NA|NA|TRBV6-5|TRBJ2-3
TGTGCCAGCAGTTACTTACAGGGCGCAGATACGCAGTATTTT
CASSYLQGADTQYF
>NA|NA|TRBV10-3|TRBJ2-2
TGTGCCATCAGCGCCGGGGTAAACACCGGGGAGCTGTTTTTT
CAISAGVNTGELFF
>NA|once|TRBV7-8|TRBJ1-1
TGTGCCAGCAGTTATACAGGGAACACTGAAGCTTTCTTT
CASSYTGNTEAFF
>TRBD1|NA|TRBV27|TRBJ1-2
TGTGCCAGCAGTCACCGCTCTTCCCCCACAGGGGGCAGGAGCTATGGCTACACCTTC
CASSHRSSPTGGRSYGYTF
>TRBD2|NA|TRBV7-2|TRBJ2-5
TGTGCCAGCAGCCCCAGAGGCGGGGGGGAAGAGACCCAGTACTTC
CASSPRGGGEETQYF
>TRBD2|NA|TRBV7-9|TRBJ2-1
TGTGCCAGCAGCTTAAATAGCGGGGGCGTTCTTGGTGAGCAGTTCTTC
CASSLNSGGVLGEQFF
>TRBD1|NA|TRBV7-2|TRBJ1-4
TGTGCCAGCAGCTCTCAGACAGGGACTAATGAAAAACTGTTTTTT
CASSSQTGTNEKLFF
>NA|NA|TRBV2|TRBJ2-2
TGTGCCAGCAGTGAACTTTTTTCAGGGTCCGGGGAGCTGTTTTTT
CASSELFSGSGELFF
>NA|NA|TRBV7-9|TRBJ1-3
TGTGCCAGCAGCCCAACCAGTGCCCGAACTGGAAACACCATATATTTT
CASSPTSARTGNTIYF
>TRBD2|once|TRBV6-1|TRBJ2-2
TGTGCCAGCAGTGATTTAACGGGGGGAAACACCGGGGAGCTGTTTTTT
CASSDLTGGNTGELFF
>TRBD2|NA|TRBV5-3|TRBJ2-1
TGTGCCAGAAGCTCGCCGGGACTAGCGGGGGGGCCTCCCTACAATGAGCAGTTCTTC
CARSSPGLAGGPPYNEQFF
>NA|NA|TRBV28|TRBJ2-7
TGTGCCAGCAGTTTATTCGCGATCGGACTCACCCACTCCTACGAGCAGTACTTC
CASSLFAIGLTHSYEQYF
>NA|NA|TRBV24-1|TRBJ1-5
TGTGCCACCAGTGATGGCCTCTTGAAAAGCAATCAGCCCCAGCATTTT
CATSDGLLKSNQPQHF
>NA|once|TRBV25-1|TRBJ2-2
TGTGCCAGCAGTTCCCCAGGGGTCCCCGGGGAGCTGTTTTTT
CASSSPGVPGELFF
>TRBD1|NA|TRBV19|TRBJ2-1
TGTGCCAGTAGTCCTTTCCCCGGGACAGGGATTGACAATGAGCAGTTCTTC
CASSPFPGTGIDNEQFF
>TRBD1|NA|TRBV15|TRBJ1-2
TGTGCCACCAGCAGAAACACAGGGGGGAGCTATGGCTACACCTTC
CATSRNTGGSYGYTF
>TRBD2|NA|TRBV3-1/TRBV3-2|TRBJ2-2
TGTGCCAGCAGCCTTCTAGCGGGTACGAACACCGGGGAGCTGTTTTTT
CASSLLAGTNTGELFF
>NA|NA|TRBV3-1/TRBV3-2|TRBJ2-2
TGTGCCAGCAGCCACGCCCAGCGGACGAACACCGGGGAGCTGTTTTTT
CASSHAQRTNTGELFF
>TRBD1|NA|TRBV2|TRBJ1-4
TGTGCCAGCACTAAGGACAGGGGGCGAGGAAAACTGTTTTTT
CASTKDRGRGKLFF
>NA|NA|TRBV29-1|TRBJ1-5
TGCAGCGTTTCCCGGACGGGGAATCAGCCCCAGCATTTT
CSVSRTGNQPQHF
>NA|NA|TRBV9|TRBJ1-5
TGTGCCAGCAGCTCTCGGGATAGCAATCAGCCCCAGCATTTT
CASSSRDSNQPQHF
>NA|NA|TRBV6-5|TRBJ2-2
TGTGCCAGCAGGGGTCAGACAAACACCGGGGAGCTGTTTTTT
CASRGQTNTGELFF
>TRBD1|NA|TRBV11-2|TRBJ1-6
TGTGCCAGCAGCGACCCCGTACGGGACAGGGTAAATTCACCCCTCCACTTT
CASSDPVRDRVNSPLHF
>NA|NA|TRBV5-1|TRBJ2-7
TGCGCCAGCAGCTTGGGGACGGGCGGGGTAGCCTACGAGCAGTACTTC
CASSLGTGGVAYEQYF
>TRBD1|NA|TRBV6-6|TRBJ2-3
TGTGCCAGCAGTCTCCGGGACAGGGTCTTTTCGGGCACAGATACGCAGTATTTT
CASSLRDRVFSGTDTQYF
>NA|NA|TRBV5-1|TRBJ1-1
TGCGCCAGCAGCCCTACGACTAGCGTTGGGAACACTGAAGCTTTCTTT
CASSPTTSVGNTEAFF
>TRBD1|NA|TRBV19|TRBJ2-7
TGTGCCAGTAGTTTAGGCTGGACAGGGGTATCCTACGAGCAGTACTTC
CASSLGWTGVSYEQYF
>NA|NA|TRBV6-5|TRBJ1-1
TGTGCCAGCAGTTACCGGGAGGGCAGGCCGAACACTGAAGCTTTCTTT
CASSYREGRPNTEAFF
>NA|NA|TRBV9|TRBJ1-3
TGTGCCAGCAGCGCCGGGCCCCGGGATCACTCGAACACCATATATTTT
CASSAGPRDHSNTIYF
>NA|once|TRBV6-1|TRBJ1-6
TGTGCCACCTTAACGACTGATTCACCCCTCCACTTT
CATLTTDSPLHF
>TRBD2|once|TRBV28|TRBJ2-5
TGTGCCAGCAGTTTATGGGGAGCGGGGGGAGACCAAGAGACCCAGTACTTC
CASSLWGAGGDQETQYF
>TRBD1|NA|TRBV10-3|TRBJ2-2
TGTGCCACGACCCGGGACAGAAACACCGGGGAGCTGTTTTTT
CATTRDRNTGELFF
>NA|NA|TRBV29-1|TRBJ1-1
TGCAGCGCCCTAGGTCCCGCGGGGAAGTTTTCGGAAGCTTTCTTT
CSALGPAGKFSEAFF
>NA|NA|TRBV7-8|TRBJ1-1
TGTGCCAGCAGCTCTCCCCTCGCCTCTAGCATGAACACTGAAGCTTTCTTT
CASSSPLASSMNTEAFF
>NA|NA|TRBV7-2|TRBJ1-1
TGTGCCAGCAGCCCAGGACAGACAGCTTTCTTT
CASSPGQTAFF
>NA|NA|TRBV7-3|TRBJ2-3
TGTGCCAGCAGCTTGGACTACACAGATACGCAGTATTTT
CASSLDYTDTQYF
>NA|NA|TRBV7-8|TRBJ2-1
TGTGCCAGCAGCTTAGCTGAGGGACTTTACAATGAGCAGTTCTTC
CASSLAEGLYNEQFF
>NA|NA|TRBV27|TRBJ1-5
TGTGCCAGCAGTTCTAGACAGACCAGCAATCAGCCCCAGCATTTT
CASSSRQTSNQPQHF
>TRBD1|NA|TRBV18|TRBJ1-4
TGTGCCAGCTCGCCGATATTTTCACAGGGGAGAGTGGATGAAAAACTGTTTTTT
CASSPIFSQGRVDEKLFF
>NA|NA|TRBV19|TRBJ1-2
TGTGCCAGTAGGACGGAGGGCGTGGGCTATGGCTACACCTTC
CASRTEGVGYGYTF
>TRBD1|NA|TRBV5-6|TRBJ1-5
TGTGCCAGCAGCCCTTGGGACAGGCCTAATCAGCCCCAGCATTTT
CASSPWDRPNQPQHF
>TRBD1|NA|TRBV30|TRBJ1-2
TGCGCCTGGAGTGTACAGGGGGCAGCGAGAGGCTACACCTTC
CAWSVQGAARGYTF
>NA|NA|TRBV2|TRBJ1-1
TGTGCCAGCAGTGACGGGGGGATGAACACTGAAGCTTTCTTT
CASSDGGMNTEAFF
>TRBD1|NA|TRBV5-1|TRBJ2-7
TGCGCCAGCAGCACACAGGGACAGGGAGGAGGCGAGCAGTACTTC
CASSTQGQGGGEQYF
>TRBD1|NA|TRBV4-1|TRBJ1-5
TGCGCCAGCAGCCAAGAGGGACAGAGTGATTATAGCAATCAGCCCCAGCATTTT
CASSQEGQSDYSNQPQHF
>NA|NA|TRBV18|TRBJ1-5
TGTGCCAGCTCACCATCAGGGGCCGATCAGCCCCAGCATTTT
CASSPSGADQPQHF
>NA|NA|TRBV3-1/TRBV3-2|TRBJ1-3
TGTGCCAGCAGCCAAGACAGGGTATCCATATATTTT
CASSQDRVSIYF